This is a list of T cell receptor beta chains from one sample in a study of CD8+CD57+ T cells in acquired aplastic anemia. Using its own MiXCR run on the reads, TCRdb lists one record per CDR3 protein. The table has around 170,000 distinct CDR3 sequences, 46% seen once. Sequencing input: sorted CD4+, CD8+, or CD8+CD57+ T cells (not recorded which) from PBMCs. All receptors come from a human donor in good health. Both conserved end residues are part of each CDR3. A D gene is named only where the DNA matches it firmly. Only part of the rows carry a size: once, few, many, or a class if the clone is expanded.

D gene	clone size	V gene	J gene	CDR3 length	CDR3 DNA	CDR3 protein
-	once	TRBV6-5	TRBJ1-1	11	TGTGCCAGCAGTTACAATGGGAAGGCTTTCTTT	CASSYNGKAFF
-	many	TRBV7-2	TRBJ1-6	15	TGTGCCAGCAGCCCCCGGACGGTCTATAATTCACCCCTCCACTTT	CASSPRTVYNSPLHF
-	once	TRBV2	TRBJ1-1	12	TGTGCCGCGGGACGGCCGAACACTGAAGCTTTCTTT	CAAGRPNTEAFF
TRBD1	few	TRBV30	TRBJ1-1	13	TGTGCCTGGGGGAGGGGGCTCCTGGGGACCGCTTTCTTT	CAWGRGLLGTAFF
TRBD2	few	TRBV6-1	TRBJ2-7	15	TGTGCCAGCAGTAAAGGGACTAGCGGCTCCTACGAGCAGTACTTC	CASSKGTSGSYEQYF
-	-	TRBV19	TRBJ1-2	12	TGTGCCAGTAACACAGCCGAGGCTGGCTACACCTTC	CASNTAEAGYTF
-	many	TRBV20-1	TRBJ1-5	13	TGCAGTGCTAGTGCCCCAGGCAATCAGCCCCAGCATTTT	CSASAPGNQPQHF
TRBD1	many	TRBV6-2/TRBV6-3	TRBJ1-2	14	TGTGCCAGCCACAGGGGGCCCACTGGGTATGGCTACACCTTC	CASHRGPTGYGYTF
-	-	TRBV25-1	TRBJ1-6	14	TGTGCCAGCAGAACCGGACAGCAACTCTCACCCCTCCACTTT	CASRTGQQLSPLHF
-	many	TRBV7-9	TRBJ1-6	14	TGTGCCAGCAGCTTAAGAGGGGATAATTCACCCCTCCACTTT	CASSLRGDNSPLHF
-	-	TRBV29-1	TRBJ1-1	13	TGCAGCGTTGGCAGCGTATCGAACACTGAAGCTTTCTTT	CSVGSVSNTEAFF
TRBD1	many	TRBV6-5	TRBJ1-6	13	TGTGCCAGCAGTTACGGACAGGGAACACCCCTCCACTTT	CASSYGQGTPLHF